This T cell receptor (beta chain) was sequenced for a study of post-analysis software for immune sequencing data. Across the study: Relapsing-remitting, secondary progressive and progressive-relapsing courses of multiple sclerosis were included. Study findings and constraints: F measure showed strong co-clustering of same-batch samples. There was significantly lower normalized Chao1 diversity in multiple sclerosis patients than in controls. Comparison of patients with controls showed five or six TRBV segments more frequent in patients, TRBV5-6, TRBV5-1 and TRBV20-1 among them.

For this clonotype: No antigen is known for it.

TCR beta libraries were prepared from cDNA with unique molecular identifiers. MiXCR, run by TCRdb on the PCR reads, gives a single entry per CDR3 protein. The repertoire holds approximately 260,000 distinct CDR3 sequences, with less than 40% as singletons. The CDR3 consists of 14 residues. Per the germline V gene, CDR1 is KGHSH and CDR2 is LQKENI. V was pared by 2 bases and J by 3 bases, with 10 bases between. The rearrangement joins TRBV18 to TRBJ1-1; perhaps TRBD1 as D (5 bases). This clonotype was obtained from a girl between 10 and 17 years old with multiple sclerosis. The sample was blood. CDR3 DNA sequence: TGTGCCAGCTCACCAGTTCCGGGGGACACTGAAGCTTTCTTT. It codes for CASSPVPGDTEAFF.